This TCR beta chain was found in a study of blood T cells in healthy people across ages. Study-wide results and limits: It was held that diversity estimates obtained from one million T cells represented underestimates.

With respect to this clonotype: Its antigen remains unknown.

Combining a sample-barcoded 5' primer with a J-beta primer mix, a second PCR ran for roughly 7 to 12 cycles. Any given sample supplied a minimum of 2.5 million CDR3-containing paired-end reads. TCRdb recomputed calls from the 5' RACE reads with MiXCR, one row per CDR3 protein. This sample has approximately 800,000 distinct CDR3 sequences, with roughly 34% found just once. This TCR was recovered from a man aged 18-30 years in good health. Sequencing was performed on blood.

For the CDR3, the DNA is TGTGCCAGCAGCTTTGGGACAGGGCTTTCCTACAATGAGCAGTTCTTC. Protein sequence: CASSFGTGLSYNEQFF. The V gene is TRBV11-2, the J gene TRBJ2-1; 9 bases line up with TRBD1. This CDR3 is built from 16 residues. In germline, CDR1 is SGHAT, CDR2 FQNNGV. With V trimmed by 3 bases and J by 1 base, 4 bases remained unmatched.